These 17 T cell receptor beta chains originate from one sample sequenced in a study of cytomegalovirus exposure and HLA in healthy donors. Method: immunoSEQ multiplex PCR; TCRdb's copy keeps in-frame clones and lacks some. The sample has some 210,000 clones, roughly 84% seen once. The sample taken for sequencing was PBMCs. The receptors were sampled from a woman in her late teens or twenties in good health and CMV-seropositive.

The chain links TRBV27 to TRBJ1-2; 9 bases are shared with TRBD1. J lost 0 bases, V lost 0 bases, and 2 bases had no gene match. This CDR3 spans 16 amino acids. CDR1 and CDR2 from the germline V gene are MNHEY and SMNVEV (reference sequence). The CDR3 nucleotides are TGTGCCAGCAGTTTATCCTGGGACAGGGCTAACTATGGCTACACCTTC. Protein: CASSLSWDRANYGYTF.

The V and J genes are TRBV7-9 and TRBJ2-1; 9 positions agree with TRBD2. The CDR3 length is 15 residues. After removal of 6 bases from V and 2 bases from J, the junction contained 5 bases not matched to a gene. Germline CDR1 SEHNR, CDR2 FQNEAQ (reference sequence). CDR3 amino acids: CASSSTSGAYNEQFF. The CDR3 DNA reads TGTGCCAGCAGTTCGACTAGCGGAGCCTACAATGAGCAGTTCTTC.

The chain employs TRBV30 and TRBJ2-7; maybe TRBD2 (5 bases). V was trimmed by 2 bases and J by 5 bases, leaving 13 bases between them. Germline CDR1 GTSNPN, CDR2 SVGIG (reference sequence). The CDR3 has 13 residues. Here the CDR3 DNA reads TGTGCCTGGAGTACGGGGATGGGCAACGAGCAGTACTTC. Protein: CAWSTGMGNEQYF.

The rearrangement links TRBV5-4 to TRBJ2-1; 8 bases agree with TRBD2. The ends lost 4 bases at V and 5 bases at J; junction bases unmatched: 20. From germline, CDR1 is SGHNT and CDR2 YYREEE (reference sequence). The CDR3 has 19 amino acids. CDR3 sequence (DNA): TGTGCCAGCAGCCTCGGTCGGAGCGGGAGAGTATCGCCAAACAATGAGCAGTTCTTC. Translated, it gives CASSLGRSGRVSPNNEQFF.

This sequence joins TRBV10-3 and TRBJ2-1; TRBD2 aligns across 13 bases. V lost 5 bases, J lost 3 bases, and 13 bases stayed unmatched. Germline CDR1 is ENHRY and CDR2 is SYGVKD. This CDR3 is 19 amino acids long. The CDR3, as DNA: TGTGCCATCAGTCTAGAGACTAGCGGGAGGATGGTTGTCTACAATGAGCAGTTCTTC. Translating it yields CAISLETSGRMVVYNEQFF.

J is TRBJ2-5 and V is TRBV19; D not certain. The CDR3 sequence is 15 residues long. CDR1 is LNHDA, CDR2 SQIVND, per germline (reference sequence). V shed 3 bases and J shed 2 bases, with 13 bases lying between them. The CDR3 reads CASSIRRSGQETQYF. CDR3 nucleotide sequence: TGTGCCAGTAGTATCCGGCGATCGGGTCAAGAGACCCAGTACTTC.

V is TRBV6-5 and J is TRBJ2-1, with a tentative D call TRBD2 (5 bases). V dropped 10 bases and J dropped 5 bases, with 15 bases sitting between them. The CDR3 has 13 amino acids. Germline CDR1 is MNHEY and CDR2 is SVGAGI. The DNA for the CDR3 is TGTGCCACCGGACTCTCGACTAACAATGAGCAGTTCTTC. Its translation is CATGLSTNNEQFF.

The chain uses TRBV28 and TRBJ2-6; perhaps TRBD1 as D (6 bases). The germline V gene encodes CDR1 MDHEN and CDR2 SYDVKM. V lost 4 bases, J lost 5 bases, and 15 bases lay in between. This CDR3 is built from 16 residues. The chain's CDR3 is CASSSGTLIWANVLTF. CDR3 in DNA: TGTGCCAGCAGTTCCGGGACACTAATCTGGGCCAACGTCCTGACTTTC.

This CDR3 is CAGCSTSYEQYF. The CDR3 coding sequence is TGCGCCGGCTGTTCCACCTCCTACGAGCAGTACTTC. The rearrangement links TRBV5-1 to TRBJ2-7; D gene ambiguous. The V gene lost 10 bases and the J gene lost 0 bases, with 11 bases spanning the gap. The CDR3 length is 12 residues. Germline V gene sequence: CDR1 SGHRS, CDR2 YFSETQ.

The V call is TRBV5-1, the J call TRBJ2-3; 7 bases agree with TRBD2. From germline, CDR1 is SGHRS and CDR2 YFSETQ. V lost 3 bases, J lost 1 base, and 2 bases stayed unmatched. The CDR3 runs 14 residues. DNA for the CDR3: TGCGCCAGCAGCTCGGGAGGCGGCACAGATACGCAGTATTTT. This translates into CASSSGGGTDTQYF.

The V and J genes are TRBV11-2 and TRBJ2-1; TRBD1 matches 10 bases. CDR1 and CDR2 from the germline V gene are SGHAT and FQNNGV. Trimming removed 7 bases from V and 6 bases from J; junction bases left unmatched: 9. The CDR3 consists of 15 residues. Here the CDR3 DNA reads TGTGCCAGCAACCGGGGACAGGGGTTGTCCAATGAGCAGTTCTTC. It codes for CASNRGQGLSNEQFF. Looking up the rest from reference TRBV11-2 and TRBJ2-1 gives the full variable domain: EAGVAQSPRYKIIEKRQSVAFWCNPISGHATLYWYQQILGQGPKLLIQFQNNGVVDDSQLPKDRFSAERLKGVDSTLKIQPAKLEDSAVYLCASNRGQGLSNEQFFGPGTRLTVL.

The rearrangement joins TRBV4-1 to TRBJ1-4; 7 bases agree with TRBD1. V was clipped by 7 bases and J by 5 bases; unmatched bases: 10. Per the germline V gene, CDR1 is MGHRA and CDR2 is YSYEKL. The length of the CDR3 is 15 residues. CDR3 loop: CASTHPDRNNEKLFF. CDR3 DNA sequence: TGCGCCAGCACCCATCCGGACAGGAACAATGAAAAACTGTTTTTT.

The chain employs TRBV29-1 and TRBJ2-5; D may be TRBD1 (6 bases). CDR1 and CDR2 from the germline V gene are SQVTM and ANQGSEA. Trimming pared 7 bases from V and 5 bases from J, leaving 11 bases between. This CDR3 comprises 11 residues. The CDR3 loop reads CSAAQGETQYF. As DNA, the CDR3 is TGCAGCGCCGCCCAGGGGGAGACCCAGTACTTC.

This clone was seen a few times. The chain carries TRBV28 and TRBJ2-7; a weak D match, TRBD2 (6 bases). The CDR3 has 14 residues. V dropped 5 bases and J dropped 3 bases, with 14 bases sitting between them. The V gene's germline CDR1 is MDHEN and CDR2 SYDVKM. The CDR3: CASSPRLDYYEQYF. For the CDR3, the DNA is TGTGCCAGCAGTCCCCGACTAGATTACTACGAGCAGTACTTC. The complete variable domain, with remaining parts taken from reference TRBV28 and TRBJ2-7, reads DVKVTQSSRYLVKRTGEKVFLECVQDMDHENMFWYRQDPGLGLRLIYFSYDVKMKEKGDIPEGYSVSREKKERFSLILESASTNQTSMYLCASSPRLDYYEQYFGPGTRLTVT.

The chain employs TRBV25-1 and TRBJ2-1; D gene unclear. V gave up 4 bases and J gave up 7 bases, with 11 bases separating them. The CDR3 consists of 13 residues. The V gene's germline CDR1 is MGHDK and CDR2 SYGVNS. In DNA, the CDR3 is TGTGCCAGCAGTGTCCGCGGAGTGAATGAGCAGTTCTTC. Protein product: CASSVRGVNEQFF.

V and J are TRBV7-6 and TRBJ1-1, with TRBD1 matching over 7 bases. Germline V gene data show CDR1 as SGHVS and CDR2 as FNYEAQ. The ends lost 4 bases at V and 4 bases at J; junction bases unmatched: 15. The CDR3 sequence is 17 residues long. The CDR3 bases are TGTGCCAGCAGCTGGGGAAGGGGGCCCTCGGTGGGCACTGAAGCTTTCTTT. Protein: CASSWGRGPSVGTEAFF.

The gene calls are TRBV4-1 and TRBJ2-7; TRBD2 agrees at 12 bases. The germline gives CDR1 MGHRA, CDR2 YSYEKL. The CDR3 is 17 residues long. The V gene end was trimmed by 4 bases and the J gene end by 4 bases; junction bases not matched to a gene: 11. CDR3 nucleotides: TGCGCCAGCAGCCTGTATTCGACTAGCGGGAGCTTTTACGAGCAGTACTTC. Amino acid sequence: CASSLYSTSGSFYEQYF.